The 10 T cell receptor beta chains in this list originate from one sample, sequenced in a study of shared clonotypes between healthy human individuals. Profiled with immunoSEQ multiplex PCR; TCRdb holds only in-frame clones, not every one. The repertoire holds about 2.2 million clones, with roughly 93% as singletons. Naive CD8 cells were CD45RO-negative, positively selected for CCR7, excluding terminally differentiated effector memory CD45RA+ cells. Sequenced material: naive CD8+ T cells from PBMCs. The receptors were sampled from a man between 18 and 35 years old in good health. Some clones in this sample may be carry-over from other donors' samples.

The chain combines TRBV10-1 with TRBJ2-3, with 9 bases matching TRBD2. Trimming removed 5 bases from V and 6 bases from J; junction bases left unmatched: 21. Germline-derived CDR1 and CDR2 are WNHNN and SYGVQD (reference sequence). The CDR3 runs to 19 residues. The CDR3 loop reads CASSSPTYPYGGRADTQYF. The CDR3 nucleotides read TGCGCCAGCAGTAGCCCGACTTACCCCTATGGCGGGAGGGCGGATACGCAGTATTTT.

The gene calls are TRBV7-9 and TRBJ2-1; D is unresolved. The V end lost 5 bases, the J end lost 4 bases, and 12 bases lay between the germline ends. The CDR3 loop spans 14 amino acids. Germline assignment: CDR1 SEHNR and CDR2 FQNEAQ (reference sequence). The CDR3 protein is CASSGYRTYNEQFF. The CDR3 DNA reads TGTGCCAGCAGCGGATACAGAACTTACAATGAGCAGTTCTTC.

With respect to this clone: The junction departs from germline at one end; a sequencing error may be responsible. V gene TRBV7-9 combines with J gene TRBJ1-3; no firm D call. The CDR3 contains 12 residues. CDR1 is SEHNR, CDR2 FQNEAQ, per germline (reference sequence). CDR3 nucleotides: TGTGCCAGCAGCCCAAGGTCACCGCTAATCACTTTT. Protein sequence: CASSPRSPLITF. The full variable domain, rest sourced from reference TRBV7-9 and TRBJ1-3, is DTGVSQNPRHKITKRGQNVTFRCDPISEHNRLYWYRQTLGQGPEFLTYFQNEAQLEKSRLLSDRFSAERPKGSFSTLEIQRTEQGDSAMYLCASSPRSPLITFGEGSWLTVV.

This chain links TRBV19 with TRBJ1-5, with D possibly being TRBD1 (5 bases). The CDR3 has 17 amino acids. Per germline, CDR1 LNHDA and CDR2 SQIVND (reference sequence). V shed 1 base and J shed 0 bases, with 13 bases lying between them. CDR3 region: CASSIVSGRGSNQPQHF. The CDR3 DNA sequence: TGTGCCAGTAGTATAGTGTCGGGAAGGGGTAGCAATCAGCCCCAGCATTTT.

The V gene is TRBV27, the J gene TRBJ2-4; a weak D match, TRBD2 (8 bases). This CDR3 contains 18 residues. CDR1 MNHEY and CDR2 SMNVEV come from the germline V gene (reference sequence). Trimming left V 10 bases short and J 2 bases short, with 27 bases between. The DNA for the CDR3 is TGTGCCACCCCTGTGGTAGGTACCGGGAGGGGGCCCAAAAACATTCAGTACTTC. Protein sequence: CATPVVGTGRGPKNIQYF.

About this clone itself: The same CDR3 arises from other DNA sequences in this sample as well. J is TRBJ2-2 and V is TRBV27; unclear D gene. CDR3 length: 14 residues. The V gene's germline CDR1 is MNHEY and CDR2 SMNVEV (reference sequence). Trimming removed 3 bases from V and 5 bases from J, with 10 bases in between. The CDR3 coding sequence is TGTGCCAGCAGTTTCATAGGCTCGACCGGGGAGCTGTTTTTT. It is translated as CASSFIGSTGELFF.

The chain is built from TRBV4-1 and TRBJ2-7; D ambiguous. The CDR3 extends over 15 amino acids. Germline assignment: CDR1 MGHRA and CDR2 YSYEKL. V was pared by 1 base and J by 3 bases, with 13 bases between. In DNA form, the CDR3 reads TGCGCCAGCAGCCAAGGATTAGTTAGTTACTACGAGCAGTACTTC. Translated, it gives CASSQGLVSYYEQYF.

The CDR3 DNA reads TGTGCCAGCAGTTTAACTAGCAGCTCCTACGAGCAGTACTTC. Translated: CASSLTSSSYEQYF. The rearrangement links TRBV28 to TRBJ2-7, with D tentatively TRBD2 (6 bases). Trimming stripped 2 bases from V and 0 bases from J, with 8 bases between. Germline V gene lookup returns CDR1 MDHEN and CDR2 SYDVKM. This CDR3 is built from 14 residues.

Of note for this clone: Other DNA sequences in this sample translate to the same CDR3. DNA of the CDR3: TGTGCCAGCAGCCGTCCCTACAATGAGCAGTTCTTC. This translates into CASSRPYNEQFF. The rearrangement links TRBV7-6 to TRBJ2-1; D is unresolved. The CDR3 has 12 residues. From germline, CDR1 is SGHVS and CDR2 FNYEAQ. Trimming removed 5 bases at V and 2 bases at J, with 4 bases between.

The CDR3 sequence is CASSLEVRDNEQFF. CDR3 in DNA: TGTGCCAGCAGCTTAGAGGTCAGAGACAATGAGCAGTTCTTC. The gene calls are TRBV11-2 and TRBJ2-1; D is uncertain. Germline V gene data show CDR1 as SGHAT and CDR2 as FQNNGV. Trimming removed 0 bases from V and 5 bases from J, with 8 bases in between. The CDR3 is 14 amino acids.